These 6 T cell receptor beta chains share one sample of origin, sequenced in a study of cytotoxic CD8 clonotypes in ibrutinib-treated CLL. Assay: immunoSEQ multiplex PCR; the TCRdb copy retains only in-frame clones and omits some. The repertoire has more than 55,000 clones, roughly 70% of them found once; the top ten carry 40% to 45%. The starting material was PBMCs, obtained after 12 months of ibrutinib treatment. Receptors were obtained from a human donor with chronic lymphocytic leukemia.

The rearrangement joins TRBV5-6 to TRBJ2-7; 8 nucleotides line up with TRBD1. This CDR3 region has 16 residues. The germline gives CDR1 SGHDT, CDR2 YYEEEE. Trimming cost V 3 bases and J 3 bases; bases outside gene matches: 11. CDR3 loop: CASSSPGQGFFYEQYF. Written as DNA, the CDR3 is TGTGCCAGCAGCTCTCCAGGACAGGGCTTTTTCTACGAGCAGTACTTC.

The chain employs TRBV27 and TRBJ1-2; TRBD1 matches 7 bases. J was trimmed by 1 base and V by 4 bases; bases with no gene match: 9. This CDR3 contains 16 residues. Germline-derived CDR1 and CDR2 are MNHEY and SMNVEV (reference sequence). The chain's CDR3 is CASSYLTGESNYGYTF. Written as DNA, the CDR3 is TGTGCCAGCAGTTACCTAACAGGGGAAAGTAACTATGGCTACACCTTC.

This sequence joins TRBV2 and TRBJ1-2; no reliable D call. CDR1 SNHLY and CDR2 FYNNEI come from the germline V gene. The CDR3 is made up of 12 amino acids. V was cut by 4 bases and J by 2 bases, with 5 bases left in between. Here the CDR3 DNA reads TGTGCCAGCAGTGCAGTGAACTATGGCTACACCTTC. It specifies CASSAVNYGYTF.

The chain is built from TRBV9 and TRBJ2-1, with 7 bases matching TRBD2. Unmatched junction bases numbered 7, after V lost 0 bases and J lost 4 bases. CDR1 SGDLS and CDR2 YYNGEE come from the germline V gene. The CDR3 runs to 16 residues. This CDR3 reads CASSVGLAANYNEQFF. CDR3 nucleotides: TGTGCCAGCAGCGTAGGGCTAGCGGCAAATTACAATGAGCAGTTCTTC.

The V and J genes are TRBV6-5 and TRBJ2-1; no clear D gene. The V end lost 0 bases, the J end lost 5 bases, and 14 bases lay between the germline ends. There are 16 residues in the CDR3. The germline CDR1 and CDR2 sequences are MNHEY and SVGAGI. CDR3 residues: CASSYSKWALNNEQFF. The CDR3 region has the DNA TGTGCCAGCAGTTACTCGAAGTGGGCCCTCAACAATGAGCAGTTCTTC.

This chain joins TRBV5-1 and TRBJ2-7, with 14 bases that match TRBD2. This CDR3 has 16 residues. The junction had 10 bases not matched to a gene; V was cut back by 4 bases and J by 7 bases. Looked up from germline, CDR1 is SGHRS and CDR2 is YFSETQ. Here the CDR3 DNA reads TGCGCCAGCAGCCCGGGACTAGCGGGAGAAGTGGGAGAGCAGTACTTC. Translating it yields CASSPGLAGEVGEQYF.